This entry lists 27 T cell receptor beta chains sequenced from one sample in a study of cytomegalovirus exposure and HLA in healthy donors. Primers for the PCR totalled 60 Vbeta and 13 Jbeta. Repertoires were generated with immunoSEQ multiplex PCR, while TCRdb's copy carries only in-frame clones and drops some. In the table there are roughly 150,000 clones, approximately 80% of which are singletons. The sequenced sample was PBMCs. The receptor source for this set is a man under 40 in good health and CMV-seronegative.

The J gene is TRBJ1-5, the V gene TRBV19; tentatively, D is TRBD1 (6 bases). Germline V gives CDR1 LNHDA, CDR2 SQIVND (reference sequence). With 7 bases removed from V and 5 bases from J, the gap between germline ends came to 18 bases. The CDR3 loop spans 15 amino acids. The CDR3 region is CASKGVGEVHQPQHF. Here the CDR3 DNA reads TGTGCCAGTAAGGGGGTAGGTGAGGTCCATCAGCCCCAGCATTTT.

This clone was counted between two and nine times. This chain links TRBV6-5 with TRBJ1-2; 8 bases match TRBD1. J gave up 7 bases and V 4 bases, and 11 bases lay outside the gene matches. The CDR3 is 15 residues long. CDR1 MNHEY and CDR2 SVGAGI come from the germline V gene. CDR3 sequence reads: CASSSLDRVLGGYTF. The CDR3 nucleotides read TGTGCCAGCAGTTCGTTGGACAGGGTTCTCGGTGGCTACACCTTC.

V and J are TRBV5-1 and TRBJ2-5; a weak D match, TRBD1 (6 bases). CDR3 length equals 15 residues. Trimming took off 4 bases at V and 1 base at J, with 14 bases between the two ends. CDR1 and CDR2 from the germline V gene are SGHRS and YFSETQ. The CDR3 DNA reads as TGCGCCAGCAGCCCTACTACAGGGTCCCAAGAGACCCAGTACTTC. Its translation is CASSPTTGSQETQYF.

The CDR3 sequence is CASGVSGTSFHEQYF. CDR3 nucleotides: TGTGCCAGCGGGGTTTCCGGGACTAGCTTCCACGAGCAGTACTTC. The chain is built from TRBV10-3 and TRBJ2-7; 9 nucleotides match TRBD2. Germline assignment: CDR1 ENHRY and CDR2 SYGVKD. The CDR3 is 15 residues long. J gave up 5 bases and V 10 bases, and 15 bases lay outside the gene matches.

In this sample, this clone turned up a few times. This chain joins TRBV18 and TRBJ2-7, with 9 nucleotides matching TRBD1. This CDR3 is built from 12 residues. In germline, CDR1 is KGHSH, CDR2 LQKENI. V was pared by 5 bases and J by 10 bases, with 6 bases of the junction left unmatched. The CDR3 loop reads CASSSGQGAQYF. The CDR3, as DNA: TGTGCCAGCTCATCGGGACAGGGTGCTCAGTACTTC.

This clone was observed a few times. The chain couples TRBV6-1 to TRBJ1-2; D call uncertain. From germline, CDR1 is MNHNS and CDR2 SASEGT. There are 12 residues in the CDR3. Trimming took 2 bases from V and 4 from J, leaving 5 bases between them. The CDR3 loop reads CASSEPGYGYTF. In nucleotides, the CDR3 is TGTGCCAGCAGTGAACCGGGCTATGGCTACACCTTC.

This clone was counted only a few times. This rearrangement joins TRBV10-2 to TRBJ1-2; no clear D. Germline assignment: CDR1 WSHSY and CDR2 SAAADI. The CDR3 is 15 amino acids. Trimming took off 3 bases at V and 0 bases at J, with 11 bases between the two ends. CDR3 in DNA: TGCGCCAGCAGTGAAAGGCGGAGCTCTAACTATGGCTACACCTTC. This translates into CASSERRSSNYGYTF.

This clone was detected once. The CDR3 is CASSTIGTAYGYTF. The DNA for the CDR3 is TGTGCCAGCAGTACCATTGGGACAGCCTATGGCTACACCTTC. The rearrangement uses TRBV28 and TRBJ1-2; 7 nucleotides line up with TRBD1. Looked up from germline, CDR1 is MDHEN and CDR2 is SYDVKM. The V gene end was trimmed by 5 bases and the J gene end by 4 bases; junction bases not matched to a gene: 7. The CDR3 extends over 14 amino acids.

This rearrangement joins TRBV7-9 to TRBJ1-5, with D possibly TRBD1 on 6 matching bases. The CDR3 spans 13 residues. The ends were cut back, 5 bases at V and 9 bases at J, with 14 bases in the middle. Germline V gene sequence: CDR1 SEHNR, CDR2 FQNEAQ (reference sequence). CDR3 coding DNA: TGTGCCAGCAGCGCTTCCGGACAGTCGCCCCAGCATTTT. Protein sequence: CASSASGQSPQHF.

CDR3 DNA: TGTGCCAGTAGTATAAGGGCTAGCGGGGTCTCCTACGAGCAGTACTTC. Residues: CASSIRASGVSYEQYF. The chain couples TRBV19 to TRBJ2-7; 9 bases fit TRBD2. The CDR3 contains 16 residues. Trimming at V came to 2 bases and at J to 0 bases, leaving 5 bases not matched to a gene. CDR1 and CDR2 (germline): LNHDA, SQIVND (reference sequence).

The genes are TRBV5-6 and TRBJ2-3, with TRBD2 identical over 10 bases. This CDR3 is built from 16 residues. V lost 3 bases to trimming and J lost 6 bases; unmatched junction nucleotides: 10. The germline V gene has CDR1 SGHDT and CDR2 YYEEEE. CDR3 in DNA: TGTGCCAGCAGCTCCCCAGGGCTAGCGGGAGCCGATACGCAGTATTTT. Translation gives CASSSPGLAGADTQYF.

Only a few counts were recorded for this clone. V usage is TRBV5-3 and J usage is TRBJ2-1, with D tentatively TRBD2 (5 bases). TRBV5-3 has ORF status, its function being uncertain. V lost 2 bases and J lost 5, with 14 bases in between. The CDR3 sequence is 15 residues long. The CDR3 sequence: CARSFPFDGNNEQFF. CDR3 DNA sequence: TGTGCCAGAAGCTTCCCGTTCGACGGGAACAATGAGCAGTTCTTC.

The CDR3 DNA sequence: TGTGCCAGCAGTTTAAGTGGGCAACGGTACTTC. Translating it yields CASSLSGQRYF. The J gene is TRBJ2-5, the V gene TRBV27; no clear D gene. V lost 2 bases and J 13 bases, leaving 11 bases between the germline ends. This CDR3 is 11 amino acids long. Germline V gives CDR1 MNHEY, CDR2 SMNVEV (reference sequence).

CDR3 protein: CASSLRPDWVLGYTF. In DNA form, the CDR3 reads TGTGCCAGCAGTTTACGTCCAGACTGGGTGCTCGGCTACACCTTC. The chain links TRBV27 to TRBJ1-2; D ambiguous. CDR3 length: 15 residues. Germline values: CDR1 MNHEY, CDR2 SMNVEV (reference sequence). V gave up 2 bases and J gave up 8 bases, with 18 bases separating them.

V is TRBV5-4 and J is TRBJ2-1, with a weak D call TRBD2 (7 bases). There are 16 residues in the CDR3. The V end lost 5 bases, the J end lost 8 bases, and 23 bases lay between the germline ends. Germline CDR1 is SGHNT and CDR2 is YYREEE (reference sequence). Written as DNA, the CDR3 is TGTGCCAGCAGACGTTTAGGGGGGGGTGGAGAACATGAGCAGTTCTTC. This encodes CASRRLGGGGEHEQFF. The entire variable domain, with the rest obtained from reference TRBV5-4 and TRBJ2-1, is as follows: ETGVTQSPTHLIKTRGQQVTLRCSSQSGHNTVSWYQQALGQGPQFIFQYYREEENGRGNFPPRFSGLQFPNYSSELNVNALELDDSALYLCASRRLGGGGEHEQFFGPGTRLTVL.

The rearrangement uses TRBV10-3 and TRBJ1-3; D uncertain. The CDR3 extends over 15 amino acids. Germline V CDR1 and CDR2: ENHRY, SYGVKD. V was clipped by 0 bases and J by 2 bases, with 8 bases between them. Written as DNA, the CDR3 is TGTGCCATCAGTGAGTCCTCCGGTCCTGGAAACACCATATATTTT. Amino acid sequence: CAISESSGPGNTIYF.

In its sample, this clone was seen a few times. The rearrangement links TRBV5-1 to TRBJ2-7; tentative D call: TRBD2 (6 bases). V gave up 4 bases and J gave up 4 bases, with 12 bases separating them. The CDR3 covers 13 residues. CDR1 is SGHRS, CDR2 YFSETQ, per germline. The DNA for the CDR3 is TGCGCCAGCAGCGCCACTGGGGGGTACGAGCAGTACTTC. Translated, it gives CASSATGGYEQYF.

The chain uses TRBV28 and TRBJ1-5; no clear D. Trimming left V 5 bases short and J 0 bases short, with 14 bases between. Germline V CDR1 and CDR2: MDHEN, SYDVKM. The CDR3 spans 16 residues. CDR3 nucleotides: TGTGCCAGCAGTACACACCTGGTTGGTAGCAATCAGCCCCAGCATTTT. Translating gives CASSTHLVGSNQPQHF.

CDR3 protein: CASSLALAGGQETQYF. The CDR3 nucleotides are TGCGCCAGCAGCTTGGCACTAGCGGGAGGGCAAGAGACCCAGTACTTC. The gene calls are TRBV5-1 and TRBJ2-5, with 13 bases identical to TRBD2. With V trimmed by 0 bases and J by 2 bases, 1 base remained unmatched. The germline CDR1 and CDR2 sequences are SGHRS and YFSETQ. CDR3 length: 16 residues.

CDR3 sequence: CASSLLAGSYEQYF. CDR3 DNA: TGTGCCAGCAGCCTCCTAGCGGGGAGCTACGAGCAGTACTTC. The chain combines TRBV7-2 with TRBJ2-7; 9 bases align to TRBD2. V shed 5 bases, J shed 3 bases, and the junction held 5 bases outside the gene matches. This CDR3 spans 14 amino acids. The V gene's germline CDR1 is SGHTA and CDR2 FQGNSA.

The genes are TRBV7-9 and TRBJ1-2; D remains ambiguous. Germline V CDR1 and CDR2: SEHNR, FQNEAQ (reference sequence). CDR3 length: 12 amino acids. Trimming shortened V by 5 bases and J by 4 bases, and 8 bases separated the two germline ends. The chain's CDR3 is CASSRATYGYTF. CDR3 sequence (DNA): TGTGCCAGCAGCCGCGCAACCTATGGCTACACCTTC.

This clone has only one observation. The genes are TRBV25-1 and TRBJ2-7; TRBD2 matches 8 bases. Trimming at V came to 4 bases and at J to 6 bases, leaving 5 bases not matched to a gene. The CDR3 is 13 amino acids. Germline V gives CDR1 MGHDK, CDR2 SYGVNS. CDR3 loop: CASSVTSGAEQYF. The CDR3 bases are TGTGCCAGCAGTGTTACTAGCGGTGCCGAGCAGTACTTC.

CDR3 loop: CASSVSGTSFYNEQFF. The DNA for the CDR3 is TGTGCCAGCAGTGTTAGCGGGACCTCGTTCTACAATGAGCAGTTCTTC. The chain links TRBV9 to TRBJ2-1, with TRBD2 matching over 8 bases. The V gene's germline CDR1 is SGDLS and CDR2 YYNGEE. V lost 5 bases, J lost 3 bases, and 10 bases stayed unmatched. The CDR3 consists of 16 residues. Complete variable domain (other parts from reference TRBV9 and TRBJ2-1): DSGVTQTPKHLITATGQRVTLRCSPRSGDLSVYWYQQSLDQGLQFLIQYYNGEERAKGNILERFSAQQFPDLHSELNLSSLELGDSALYFCASSVSGTSFYNEQFFGPGTRLTVL.

This chain links TRBV9 with TRBJ2-3, with 9 nucleotides matching TRBD2. J gave up 0 bases and V 0 bases, and 11 bases lay outside the gene matches. This CDR3 is built from 19 residues. CDR1 SGDLS and CDR2 YYNGEE come from the germline V gene. The DNA of the CDR3 is TGTGCCAGCAGCGTAGGTGGTAGCGGGAGAGTGATAAGCACAGATACGCAGTATTTT. Translated: CASSVGGSGRVISTDTQYF.

The J gene is TRBJ2-7, the V gene TRBV6-6; 8 nucleotides agree with TRBD1. This CDR3 spans 15 amino acids. V lost 7 bases, J lost 2 bases, and 10 bases stayed unmatched. Looked up from germline, CDR1 is MNHNY and CDR2 is SVGAGI (reference sequence). CDR3 DNA sequence: TGTGCCAGCACCTTCACAGGGGGATCACCCTACGAGCAGTACTTC. As protein: CASTFTGGSPYEQYF.

Comments on this clone: Other DNA sequences in the sample encode the same CDR3. The V gene is TRBV7-9, the J gene TRBJ2-7; no clear D. Deletions cut 5 bases from V and 3 bases from J, with 8 bases between. The CDR3 runs 12 residues. CDR1 and CDR2 (germline): SEHNR, FQNEAQ (reference sequence). The CDR3 loop is CASSPSSYEQYF. CDR3 nucleotides: TGTGCCAGCAGCCCCTCCAGCTACGAGCAGTACTTC.

The J gene is TRBJ1-2, the V gene TRBV5-4; maybe TRBD1 (6 bases). The CDR3 spans 13 residues. CDR1 is SGHNT and CDR2 is YYREEE in the germline V gene (reference sequence). V lost 4 bases to trimming and J lost 4 bases, with 11 bases between them. The CDR3 loop reads CASSVDRTYGYTF. DNA for the CDR3: TGTGCCAGCAGCGTAGACAGGACCTATGGCTACACCTTC.